This TCR beta chain was retrieved from a study of Graves' ophthalmopathy and Graves' hyperthyroidism. Notes on the study in general: Stable hyperthyroidism and ophthalmopathy were told apart by a 13-signature model, which achieved roughly 89% sensitivity and roughly 80% specificity.

This clonotype was recorded a few times. What it recognizes is unknown. Germline V CDR1 and CDR2: MGHDK, SYGVNS. V lost 5 bases and J 3 bases, leaving 14 bases between the germline ends. This CDR3 region has 15 residues. As the template, RNA transcripts were used to amplify TCR beta CDR3 regions. RT-PCR with HTBI primers came first, then second-round multiplex PCR. MiXCR, applied by TCRdb to the multiplex PCR reads, yields one record per CDR3 protein. The sample gives approximately 1.2 million distinct CDR3 sequences, 35% to 40% of which show up once; 8.5% to 14% is in the top ten. This TCR came from an adult man with Graves' hyperthyroidism. V and J are TRBV25-1 and TRBJ1-5; D not certain. Sample: peripheral blood or thyroid tissue (not recorded which). The chain's CDR3 is CASSSPSKLNQPQHF. CDR3 in DNA: TGTGCCAGCAGTTCCCCCTCGAAACTCAATCAGCCCCAGCATTTT. Full variable domain (outside the CDR3, taken from reference TRBV25-1 and TRBJ1-5): EADIYQTPRYLVIGTGKKITLECSQTMGHDKMYWYQQDPGMELHLIHYSYGVNSTEKGDLSSESTVSRIRTEHFPLTLESARPSHTSQYLCASSSPSKLNQPQHFGDGTRLSIL.